This T cell receptor beta chain emerged from a study of cytomegalovirus exposure and HLA in healthy donors. 60 Vbeta and 13 Jbeta primers were used in PCR. TCRdb's copy holds only in-frame clones and misses some; the assay was immunoSEQ multiplex PCR. The table includes 120,000 to 150,000 clones, about 86% detected once. V shed 2 bases and J 3 bases; nucleotides not matched to a gene: 4. The CDR3 runs to 15 residues. Germline loops: CDR1 SGHRS, CDR2 YFSETQ. Specimen: PBMCs. The origin of this receptor is a man in his forties in good health and CMV-seropositive. This rearrangement joins TRBV5-1 to TRBJ2-3; 9 bases agree with TRBD2. The DNA for the CDR3 is TGCGCCAGCAGCTTTCAAGCGGGAGGAACAGATACGCAGTATTTT. This translates into CASSFQAGGTDTQYF. Supplemented by reference TRBV5-1 and TRBJ2-3, the full variable domain reads KAGVTQTPRYLIKTRGQQVTLSCSPISGHRSVSWYQQTPGQGLQFLFEYFSETQRNKGNFPGRFSGRQFSNSRSEMNVSTLELGDSALYLCASSFQAGGTDTQYFGPGTRLTVL.